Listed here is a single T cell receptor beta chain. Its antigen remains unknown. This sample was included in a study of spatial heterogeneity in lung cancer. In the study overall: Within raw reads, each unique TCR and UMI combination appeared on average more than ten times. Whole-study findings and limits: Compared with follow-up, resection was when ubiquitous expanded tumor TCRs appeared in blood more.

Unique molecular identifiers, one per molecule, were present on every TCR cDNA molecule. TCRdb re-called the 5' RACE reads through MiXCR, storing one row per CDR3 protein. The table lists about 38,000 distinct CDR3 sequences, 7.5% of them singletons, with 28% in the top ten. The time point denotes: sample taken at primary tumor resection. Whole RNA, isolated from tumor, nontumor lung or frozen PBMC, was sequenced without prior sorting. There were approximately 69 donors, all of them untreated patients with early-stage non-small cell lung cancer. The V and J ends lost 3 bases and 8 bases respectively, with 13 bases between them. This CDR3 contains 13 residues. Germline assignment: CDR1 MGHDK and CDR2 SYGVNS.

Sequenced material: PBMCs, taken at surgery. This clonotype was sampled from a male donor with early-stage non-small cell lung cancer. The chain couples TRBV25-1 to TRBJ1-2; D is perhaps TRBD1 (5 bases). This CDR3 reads CASSDTLTGGYTF. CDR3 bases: TGTGCCAGCAGTGACACCCTCACAGGCGGCTACACCTTC.